This T cell receptor (beta chain) was observed in a study of CD8 T cells in Susac syndrome. A quantity of roughly 0.5 to 1 ug RNA underwent reverse transcription using random hexamers. TCRdb re-derived calls from the immunoSEQ multiplex PCR reads in MiXCR, one entry per CDR3 protein. The sample consists of more than 150,000 distinct CDR3 sequences, 95% of them appearing once. Deletions cut 9 bases from V and 3 bases from J, with 16 bases between. The CDR3 has 14 residues. The germline V gene encodes CDR1 KGHDR and CDR2 SFDVKD. This rearrangement joins TRBV24-1 to TRBJ2-5; D tentatively reads TRBD1 or TRBD2 (5 bases each). The TCR comes from a human donor with Susac syndrome. The sequencing input was CD4+ T cells from PBMCs. The CDR3 DNA is TGTGCCACCCGCAGGATGGGGGACGAAGAGACCCAGTACTTC. Its translation is CATRRMGDEETQYF.